The 17 T cell receptor beta chains reported below all come from one sample, sequenced in a study of OX40 agonist ivuxolimab in advanced cancers. Libraries were built with the immunoSEQ multiplex PCR assay. In its TCRdb copy, this immuneACCESS table keeps in-frame sequences only and misses some clones. Where compared with another copy, unresolved V genes explain less than half of these, and the others have no known cause. Present in this sample are about 19,000 clones, roughly 68% of which were seen just once. Roughly 13% of the sample is taken by the ten largest. Specimen: CD4+ or CD8+ T cells sorted from blood, collected in a trial of the OX40 agonist ivuxolimab. The receptors were sampled from an adult with an advanced solid tumor such as melanoma, head and neck, liver or kidney cancer.

The V call is TRBV28, the J call TRBJ2-7; weak D call: TRBD1 (6 bases). The CDR3 sequence is 12 residues long. CDR1 and CDR2 from the germline V gene are MDHEN and SYDVKM. V was trimmed by 5 bases and J by 4 bases, leaving 9 bases between them. CDR3 region: CASSQQGYEQYF. The CDR3 coding sequence is TGTGCCAGCAGTCAACAGGGTTACGAGCAGTACTTC.

The rearrangement joins TRBV11-1 to TRBJ2-1, with 8 bases that match TRBD2. This CDR3 contains 16 residues. Germline V gene data show CDR1 as SGHAT and CDR2 as FQDESV (reference sequence). Germline trimming cut 4 bases from V and 0 bases from J; bases unmatched to any gene: 5. The CDR3 coding sequence is TGTGCCAGCAGCTCAGGCGGGGGGCGCTCCTACAATGAGCAGTTCTTC. Protein: CASSSGGGRSYNEQFF.

This clone is termed medium-sized. This chain connects TRBV12-5 to TRBJ1-5; D gene uncertain. The CDR3 is made up of 15 amino acids. Germline V gene lookup returns CDR1 LGHNT and CDR2 FRNRAP. The ends were cut back, 2 bases at V and 3 bases at J, with 11 bases in the middle. The CDR3 DNA reads as TGTGCTAGTGGTTTGAGGCGGTCCAACAATCAGCCCCAGCATTTT. Amino acids: CASGLRRSNNQPQHF.

The genes are TRBV27 and TRBJ2-1; 11 positions agree with TRBD2. Germline-derived CDR1 and CDR2 are MNHEY and SMNVEV (reference sequence). The CDR3 covers 16 residues. V lost 5 bases, J lost 4 bases, and 7 bases stayed unmatched. CDR3 region: CASSPRGTSGYNEQFF. The CDR3 nucleotides are TGTGCCAGCAGTCCTAGAGGGACTAGCGGTTACAATGAGCAGTTCTTC.

The CDR3 sequence is CASSRTGERQPQHF. In nucleotides, the CDR3 is TGTGCCAGTTCCCGGACAGGGGAGCGCCAGCCCCAGCATTTT. The chain recombines TRBV27 with TRBJ1-5; 9 bases match TRBD1. After removal of 9 bases from V and 7 bases from J, the junction contained 10 bases not matched to a gene. CDR1 and CDR2 from the germline V gene are MNHEY and SMNVEV (reference sequence). The CDR3 spans 14 residues.

The table lists this clone with a count of one. The chain has TRBV9 and TRBJ1-2, with D unresolved. CDR3 length: 12 amino acids. The germline V gene encodes CDR1 SGDLS and CDR2 YYNGEE. The V gene lost 3 bases and the J gene lost 8 bases, with 11 bases spanning the gap. Written as DNA, the CDR3 is TGTGCCAGCAGCGCCCCGTTAGTGGGCTACACCTTC. Protein sequence: CASSAPLVGYTF.

This clone showed up many times. This rearrangement joins TRBV27 to TRBJ2-7; D may be TRBD1 or TRBD2 (5 bases each). V lost 1 base and J lost 7, with 11 bases in between. CDR3 size: 13 residues. Germline lookup yields CDR1 MNHEY and CDR2 SMNVEV (reference sequence). The CDR3 loop is CASSLWGGREQYF. CDR3 nucleotide sequence: TGTGCCAGCAGTTTATGGGGCGGGCGGGAGCAGTACTTC.

The chain combines TRBV5-6 with TRBJ2-7, with D possibly matching TRBD2 (6 bases). The V end was cut by 2 bases, the J end by 0 bases, with 6 bases between. This CDR3 is 13 amino acids long. Germline lookup yields CDR1 SGHDT and CDR2 YYEEEE. The CDR3 DNA follows: TGTGCCAGCAGCTTCGGGAGCTCCTACGAGCAGTACTTC. This encodes CASSFGSSYEQYF.

This sequence joins TRBV18 and TRBJ2-7, with unresolved D. The CDR3 runs 15 residues. CDR1 KGHSH and CDR2 LQKENI come from the germline V gene. V lost 0 bases to trimming and J lost 0 bases, with 9 bases between them. Here the CDR3 reads CASSPPDRSSYEQYF. DNA of the CDR3: TGTGCCAGCTCACCACCGGATCGCAGCTCCTACGAGCAGTACTTC.

About this clone: At one of its ends the junction is not consistent with the germline gene, which may arise from a read error. The V and J genes are TRBV7-9 and TRBJ2-1; TRBD2 is a possible D gene (6 bases). CDR1 and CDR2 (germline): SEHNR, FQNEAQ (reference sequence). The CDR3 totals 16 residues. CDR3 residues: CAGSLVAGPLYNEQFF. The CDR3, as DNA: TGTGCCGGCAGCTTGGTGGCGGGGCCCCTCTACAATGAGCAGTTCTTC.

Only a few counts were recorded for this clone. V usage is TRBV6-1 and J usage is TRBJ2-1; the D is unclear. Germline CDR1 is MNHNS and CDR2 is SASEGT. The CDR3 has 15 residues. V was clipped by 1 base and J by 3 bases, with 10 bases between them. The CDR3 sequence is CASSEGTADYNEQFF. CDR3 bases: TGTGCCAGCAGTGAAGGTACAGCCGACTACAATGAGCAGTTCTTC.

The chain uses TRBV28 and TRBJ2-3; D may match TRBD1 or TRBD2 (5 bases each). The CDR3 runs to 13 residues. Germline values: CDR1 MDHEN, CDR2 SYDVKM. V lost 2 bases to trimming and J lost 5 bases, with 8 bases between them. The CDR3 sequence is CASSLLRGDTQYF. The CDR3 nucleotides are TGTGCCAGCAGTTTACTGAGGGGAGATACGCAGTATTTT.

V is TRBV6-5 and J is TRBJ1-5; weak D call: TRBD1 (6 bases). The CDR3 is 14 amino acids. V was clipped by 2 bases and J by 4 bases, with 9 bases between them. Germline assignment: CDR1 MNHEY and CDR2 SVGAGI. CDR3 sequence (DNA): TGTGCCAGCAGTTACGGACAGAGTAATCAGCCCCAGCATTTT. Protein: CASSYGQSNQPQHF.

Comment on this clone: Given a much more abundant clone one base away, this may be a read error. The same CDR3 arises from other DNA sequences in this sample as well. The chain carries TRBV27 and TRBJ2-7, with TRBD1 matching over 8 bases. Unmatched junction bases numbered 8, after V lost 5 bases and J lost 2 bases. The CDR3 is 15 residues long. Germline CDR1 reads MNHEY; CDR2 reads SMNVEV (reference sequence). The CDR3 reads CASSMGTGLAYEQYF. The CDR3 DNA sequence: TGTGCCAGCAGTATGGGGACAGGATTGGCCTACGAGCAGTACTTC.

This CDR3 reads CASSLGVTSTDTQYF. CDR3 in DNA: TGTGCCAGCTCCCTCGGAGTTACCTCCACAGATACGCAGTATTTT. J is TRBJ2-3 and V is TRBV18; D is uncertain. V was cut by 6 bases and J by 2 bases, with 15 bases left in between. Germline V lookup: CDR1 KGHSH, CDR2 LQKENI. The CDR3 is 15 residues long.

This sequence joins TRBV7-9 and TRBJ1-2, with 11 bases fitting TRBD1. V lost 1 base to trimming and J lost 4 bases; unmatched junction nucleotides: 2. The CDR3 consists of 15 residues. In germline, CDR1 is SEHNR, CDR2 FQNEAQ (reference sequence). The CDR3 protein is CASSLGTGGLYGYTF. The CDR3 bases are TGTGCCAGCAGCTTAGGGACAGGGGGCCTCTATGGCTACACCTTC.

The rearrangement joins TRBV4-1 to TRBJ2-2; possibly TRBD1 for D (6 bases). Trimming removed 0 bases from V and 4 bases from J, with 15 bases in between. Germline values: CDR1 MGHRA, CDR2 YSYEKL. The CDR3 extends over 17 amino acids. The CDR3 DNA reads as TGCGCCAGCAGCCAAGATCCCCCAGGGGATATCACCGGGGAGCTGTTTTTT. Protein sequence: CASSQDPPGDITGELFF.